This TCR beta chain comes out of a study of shared clonotypes between healthy human individuals. Germline V gene sequence: CDR1 MNHNS, CDR2 SASEGT. The V end was cut by 3 bases, the J end by 7 bases, with 13 bases between. CDR3 length: 14 residues. Each unsorted sample relied on some 90 million PBMCs as its source of genomic DNA. The method was immunoSEQ multiplex PCR; TCRdb's version includes in-frame clones alone and lacks a portion of them. The sample contains about 560,000 clones, around 78% of which appear only once. What was sequenced was PBMCs. This sequence joins TRBV6-1 and TRBJ1-5, with D hard to call. The sequence came from a woman aged 40 to 50 in good health. Some clones in this sample may be carry-over from other donors' samples. The CDR3 DNA follows: TGTGCCAGCAGTGACCAATGGGGTCCCCAGCCCCAGCATTTT. Its protein product is CASSDQWGPQPQHF.